The entry below gives a single TCR beta chain sequence along with its context. Its antigen is currently unknown. Added by template switching were UMIs that each held a 6-nucleotide sample barcode. TCRdb reprocessed the 5' RACE reads and keeps a single row for each CDR3 protein, giving no DNA. The ten most abundant clones cover roughly 2.3% of a sample with hundreds of thousands of distinct CDR3 sequences. The data belong to a study of monozygotic twins with inflammatory bowel disease. Findings and limits, study-wide: The analysis failed to separate different T cell subtypes.

This TCR came from a human donor with ulcerative colitis or Crohn's disease, or a healthy co-twin of an affected twin (not recorded which). The sample taken for sequencing was blood.

CDR3 amino acids: CASSLPQSGKLFF. This chain connects TRBV11-2 to TRBJ1-4. CDR1 and CDR2 (germline): SGHAT, FQNNGV. This CDR3 contains 13 residues. Full variable domain (rest looked up from reference TRBV11-2 and TRBJ1-4): EAGVAQSPRYKIIEKRQSVAFWCNPISGHATLYWYQQILGQGPKLLIQFQNNGVVDDSQLPKDRFSAERLKGVDSTLKIQPAKLEDSAVYLCASSLPQSGKLFFGSGTQLSVL.